This T cell receptor beta chain was identified during a study of blood T cell repertoires in COVID-19. V trimming: 5 bases; J trimming: 0 bases; junction bases outside the gene matches: 4. The CDR3 contains 15 residues. CDR1 SEHNR and CDR2 FQNEAQ come from the germline V gene (reference sequence). This clone is labeled as large. Here immunoSEQ multiplex PCR was the method, and the copy in TCRdb shows in-frame clones only, minus some. This sample yields fewer than 150,000 clones, of which 70% to 85% are seen a single time; 2% to 3% belongs to the top ten. Sequencing input: peripheral blood. This sequence was found in a man aged 45-65 years with acute or convalescent COVID-19. The rearrangement joins TRBV7-9 to TRBJ2-3; TRBD1 aligns across 8 bases. CDR3 sequence (DNA): TGTGCCAGCAGCCAGGGGGCGTGGAGCACAGATACGCAGTATTTT. Protein: CASSQGAWSTDTQYF.